This is a list of T cell receptor beta chains from one sample in a study of blood T cell repertoires in COVID-19. Measured with immunoSEQ multiplex PCR; TCRdb has only the in-frame clones, and not every one. Of fewer than 250,000 clones in the sample, around 90% were seen once. The sample consisted of PBMCs or T cells enriched from blood (not recorded which). The source of these receptors is a man younger than 45 who had been exposed to COVID-19. Both conserved end residues are part of each CDR3. A D gene is named only where the DNA matches it firmly. Clone size is given for some rows only: seen once, a few or many times, or a class if the clone is expanded.

length,size,D,J,V,DNA,CDR3
12,-,-,TRBJ1-2,TRBV19,TGTGCCAGTAGGGAGGACAGATATGGCTACACCTTC,CASREDRYGYTF
13,-,TRBD1,TRBJ1-5,TRBV19,TGTGCCAGTAGGCAGGGGGCGGATCAGCCCCAGCATTTT,CASRQGADQPQHF
16,-,-,TRBJ2-1,TRBV7-8,TGTGCCAGCAGCCAAACTAGCTTTAGCTCCTACAATGAGCAGTTCTTC,CASSQTSFSSYNEQFF
15,-,-,TRBJ2-6,TRBV7-2,TGTGCCAGCAGGCCAGTTGGTACTGGGGCCAACGTCCTGACTTTC,CASRPVGTGANVLTF
15,-,TRBD2,TRBJ2-3,TRBV6-2/TRBV6-3,TGTGCCAGCAGTTACTGGCGGGGGAACACAGATACGCAGTATTTT,CASSYWRGNTDTQYF
14,-,-,TRBJ1-2,TRBV27,TGTGCCAGCAGTCCATATTCCCCTTTACTTGGCTACACCTTC,CASSPYSPLLGYTF
13,-,-,TRBJ2-5,TRBV14,TGTGCCAGCCAACGAGGGTTCCAAGAGACCCAGTACTTC,CASQRGFQETQYF
15,-,TRBD1,TRBJ2-7,TRBV19,TGTGCCAGTAGTATACCGGGACAGGGGGCTTACGAGCAGTACTTC,CASSIPGQGAYEQYF
12,-,-,TRBJ2-1,TRBV29-1,TGCAGCGAATCCGGGAACTACAATGAGCAGTTCTTC,CSESGNYNEQFF
15,-,-,TRBJ2-7,TRBV11-3,TGTGCCAGCAGCGACAGGACTCGGCCCACCCACGAGCAGTACTTC,CASSDRTRPTHEQYF
11,-,-,TRBJ1-2,TRBV10-2,TGCGCCAGCAGCACCCCGCGGGGCTACACCTTC,CASSTPRGYTF
15,-,-,TRBJ1-2,TRBV7-5,TGTGTCAGAAGCTGGGCGGGACAGCGCAACTATGGCTACACCTTC,CVRSWAGQRNYGYTF
15,once,TRBD1,TRBJ1-1,TRBV15,TGTGCCACCAGCAAAGACAGGGAAGTGAACACTGAAGCTTTCTTT,CATSKDREVNTEAFF
14,once,TRBD2,TRBJ2-2,TRBV4-1,TGCGCCAGCAGGTCAGCGGGGGGGCCCGGGGAGCTGTTTTTT,CASRSAGGPGELFF
13,-,-,TRBJ2-3,TRBV5-6,TGTGCCAGCAGACCGAACAGTGGGGATACGCAGTATTTT,CASRPNSGDTQYF
16,-,-,TRBJ2-3,TRBV4-1,TGCGCCAGCAGCCTTACTATAGTCGGGTTCCCAGATACGCAGTATTTT,CASSLTIVGFPDTQYF
16,-,TRBD2,TRBJ2-3,TRBV11-2,TGTGCCATCTCTGGGGGAGCGGGGGCCCTCACAGATACGCAGTATTTT,CAISGGAGALTDTQYF
14,-,-,TRBJ1-1,TRBV5-1,TGCGCCAGCAGCTTGGTTATGTGGAACACTGAAGCTTTCTTT,CASSLVMWNTEAFF
15,once,TRBD1,TRBJ2-1,TRBV6-2/TRBV6-3,TGTGCCAGCAGCTCGGGACAGGGGTATGCCGATGAGCAGTTCTTC,CASSSGQGYADEQFF
12,-,TRBD1,TRBJ2-1,TRBV28,TGTGCCAGCAGCATAACAGGGGCTGAGCAGTTCTTC,CASSITGAEQFF
13,-,-,TRBJ1-1,TRBV29-1,TGCAGCGCCGGGGGACGGGCGGGCACTGAAGCTTTCTTT,CSAGGRAGTEAFF
16,-,TRBD2,TRBJ2-5,TRBV7-6,TGTGCCAGCAGCTCTAGACTAGCGGGGGGAGGGGAGACCCAGTACTTC,CASSSRLAGGGETQYF
15,-,TRBD1,TRBJ2-1,TRBV19,TGTGCCAGTAGGGGGGACAGGGATGCCTACAATGAGCAGTTCTTC,CASRGDRDAYNEQFF